The clone carrying this T cell receptor (beta chain) was recorded many times. The CDR3 runs to 16 residues. Germline-derived CDR1 and CDR2 are SGHVS and FNYEAQ. V lost 5 bases and J 2 bases, leaving 18 bases between the germline ends. This entry is derived from a study of T cell repertoires in cytomegalovirus infection. TCRdb analysed the reads with MiXCR anew, one entry per CDR3 protein. There are some 77,000 distinct CDR3 sequences in the sample; 3.7% occur only once, and 3.5% to 5% lies in the top ten. The receptor's source is a human donor in good health (CMV status not recorded). Some clones in this sample may be carry-over from other donors' samples. This sequence joins TRBV7-6 and TRBJ1-2, with D unclear. Sequencing input: PBMCs. The chain's CDR3 is CASSPLSAGGNYGYTF. In nucleotides, the CDR3 is TGTGCCAGCAGCCCGTTAAGTGCAGGCGGCAACTATGGCTACACCTTC.